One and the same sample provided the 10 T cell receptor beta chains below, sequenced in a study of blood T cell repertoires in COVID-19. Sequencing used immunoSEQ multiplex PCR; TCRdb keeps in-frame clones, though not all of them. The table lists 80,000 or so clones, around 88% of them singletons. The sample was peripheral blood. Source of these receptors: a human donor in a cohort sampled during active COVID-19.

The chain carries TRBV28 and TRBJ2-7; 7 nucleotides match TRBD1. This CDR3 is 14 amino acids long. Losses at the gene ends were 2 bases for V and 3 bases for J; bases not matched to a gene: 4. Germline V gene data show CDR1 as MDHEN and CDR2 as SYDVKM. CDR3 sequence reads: CASSLVDRDYEQYF. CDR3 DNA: TGTGCCAGCAGTTTAGTAGACAGGGACTACGAGCAGTACTTC.

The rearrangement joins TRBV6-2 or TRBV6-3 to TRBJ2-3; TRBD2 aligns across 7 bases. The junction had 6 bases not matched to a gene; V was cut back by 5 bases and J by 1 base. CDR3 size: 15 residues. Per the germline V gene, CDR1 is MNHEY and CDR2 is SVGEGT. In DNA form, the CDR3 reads TGTGCCAGCAGTCAGCCAAGCGGGGGCACAGATACGCAGTATTTT. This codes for CASSQPSGGTDTQYF.

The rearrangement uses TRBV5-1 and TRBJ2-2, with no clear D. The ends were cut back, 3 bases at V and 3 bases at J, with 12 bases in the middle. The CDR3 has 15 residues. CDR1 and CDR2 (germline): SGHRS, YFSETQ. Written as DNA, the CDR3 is TGCGCCAGCAGCTCCGCCCAGTCTCACACCGGGGAGCTGTTTTTT. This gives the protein CASSSAQSHTGELFF. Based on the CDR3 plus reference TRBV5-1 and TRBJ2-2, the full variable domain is KAGVTQTPRYLIKTRGQQVTLSCSPISGHRSVSWYQQTPGQGLQFLFEYFSETQRNKGNFPGRFSGRQFSNSRSEMNVSTLELGDSALYLCASSSAQSHTGELFFGEGSRLTVL.

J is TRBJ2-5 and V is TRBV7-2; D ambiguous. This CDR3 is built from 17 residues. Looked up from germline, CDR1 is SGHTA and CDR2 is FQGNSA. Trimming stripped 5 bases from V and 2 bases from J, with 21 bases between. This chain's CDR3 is CASSVGLHGGVQETQYF. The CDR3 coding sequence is TGTGCCAGCAGCGTCGGTTTACATGGTGGAGTTCAAGAGACCCAGTACTTC.

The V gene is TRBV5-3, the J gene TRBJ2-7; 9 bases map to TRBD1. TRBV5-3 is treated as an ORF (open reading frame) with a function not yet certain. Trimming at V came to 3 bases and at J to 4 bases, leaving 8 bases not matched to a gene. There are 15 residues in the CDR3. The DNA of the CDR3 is TGTGCCAGAAGCTGTAACAGGGGGCTGAAGTACGAGCAGTACTTC. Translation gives CARSCNRGLKYEQYF.

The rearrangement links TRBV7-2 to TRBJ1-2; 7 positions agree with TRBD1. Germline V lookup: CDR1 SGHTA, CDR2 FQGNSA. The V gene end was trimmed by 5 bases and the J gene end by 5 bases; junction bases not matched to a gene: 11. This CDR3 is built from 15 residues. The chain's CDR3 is CASSPRDSRQYGYTF. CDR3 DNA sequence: TGTGCCAGCAGCCCTCGGGACAGTCGGCAGTATGGCTACACCTTC.

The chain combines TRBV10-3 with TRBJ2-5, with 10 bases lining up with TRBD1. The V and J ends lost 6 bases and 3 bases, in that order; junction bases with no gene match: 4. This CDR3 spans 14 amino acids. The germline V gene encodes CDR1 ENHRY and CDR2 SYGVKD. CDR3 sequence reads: CAIRMGTGEETQYF. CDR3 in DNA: TGTGCCATCAGGATGGGGACAGGGGAAGAGACCCAGTACTTC.

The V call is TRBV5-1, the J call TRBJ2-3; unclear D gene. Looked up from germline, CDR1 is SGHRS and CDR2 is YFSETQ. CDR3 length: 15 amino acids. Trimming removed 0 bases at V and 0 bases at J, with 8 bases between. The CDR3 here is CASSLVASSTDTQYF. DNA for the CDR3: TGCGCCAGCAGCTTGGTTGCGAGTAGCACAGATACGCAGTATTTT.

The CDR3 DNA is TGTGCCTGGAGAGAATCCAGGGGGCGCGGTTTTAATGAAAAACTGTTTTTT. As protein: CAWRESRGRGFNEKLFF. The rearrangement joins TRBV30 to TRBJ1-4; TRBD1 agrees at 8 bases. Germline V gene lookup returns CDR1 GTSNPN and CDR2 SVGIG (reference sequence). CDR3 length equals 17 residues. The V and J ends lost 3 bases and 4 bases, in that order; junction bases with no gene match: 13.

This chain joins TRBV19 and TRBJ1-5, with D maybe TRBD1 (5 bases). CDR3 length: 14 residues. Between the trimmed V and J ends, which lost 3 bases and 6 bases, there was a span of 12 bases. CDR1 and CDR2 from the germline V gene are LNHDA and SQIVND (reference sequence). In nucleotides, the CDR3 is TGTGCCAGTAGTATGGCAGGGTCCTTTCAGCCCCAGCATTTT. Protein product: CASSMAGSFQPQHF.